These 27 T cell receptor beta chains share one sample of origin, sequenced in a study of blood T cell repertoires in COVID-19. The assay was immunoSEQ multiplex PCR, and TCRdb's table has in-frame clones only and misses some. The table records 30,000 to 45,000 clones, approximately 78% of them present only once. Sample: peripheral blood. These receptors all come from a man between 60 and 70 years old in a cohort sampled during active COVID-19.

The chain is built from TRBV5-1 and TRBJ2-1, with a tentative D call TRBD2 (5 bases). V gave up 2 bases and J gave up 6 bases, with 12 bases separating them. CDR1 is SGHRS, CDR2 YFSETQ, per germline. CDR3 length: 14 amino acids. CDR3 loop: CASSLEGLGNEQFF. Here the CDR3 DNA reads TGCGCCAGCAGCTTAGAGGGCCTAGGCAATGAGCAGTTCTTC.

This clone was detected only a few times. This chain joins TRBV7-8 and TRBJ1-5; 8 nucleotides align to TRBD1. Germline loops: CDR1 SGHVS, CDR2 FQNEAQ. The CDR3 length is 16 residues. J was trimmed by 3 bases and V by 1 base; bases with no gene match: 5. The CDR3 DNA sequence: TGTGCCAGCAGCTTAGGGACAGGGAGTCCCAATCAGCCCCAGCATTTT. Translating gives CASSLGTGSPNQPQHF.

The sample holds a few counts of this clone. The rearrangement joins TRBV20-1 to TRBJ2-3; D is possibly TRBD2 (5 bases). Germline V lookup: CDR1 DFQATT, CDR2 SNEGSKA (reference sequence). Deletions cut 3 bases from V and 2 bases from J, with 12 bases between. This CDR3 spans 14 amino acids. In nucleotides, the CDR3 is TGCAGTGCTAGTGGAAGCGGAAACACAGATACGCAGTATTTT. This gives the protein CSASGSGNTDTQYF.

The V and J genes are TRBV7-9 and TRBJ1-6, with TRBD1 as a possible D gene (5 bases). V shed 5 bases and J shed 10 bases, with 18 bases lying between them. The CDR3 spans 15 residues. CDR1 and CDR2 (germline): SEHNR, FQNEAQ (reference sequence). CDR3 protein: CASSMRTLRGSPLHF. CDR3 nucleotides: TGTGCCAGCAGCATGCGGACGCTCCGGGGGTCACCCCTCCACTTT.

This CDR3 reads CASSSGQGMMDEQFF. In DNA, the CDR3 is TGTGCCAGCAGTTCGGGACAGGGGATGATGGATGAGCAGTTCTTC. The chain carries TRBV27 and TRBJ2-1, with 10 bases matching TRBD1. Trimming at V came to 4 bases and at J to 8 bases, leaving 8 bases not matched to a gene. CDR3 size: 15 residues. CDR1 MNHEY and CDR2 SMNVEV come from the germline V gene (reference sequence).

This clone was found once. The chain uses TRBV29-1 and TRBJ1-3; 7 positions agree with TRBD1. This CDR3 has 12 amino acids. The junction had 2 bases not matched to a gene; V was cut back by 6 bases and J by 3 bases. Germline V gene lookup returns CDR1 SQVTM and CDR2 ANQGSEA. CDR3 nucleotides: TGCAGCGTGCAGGGGGTTGGAAACACCATATATTTT. This codes for CSVQGVGNTIYF.

This clone is a singleton in its sample. This chain uses TRBV10-3 with TRBJ1-2; TRBD1 agrees at 10 bases. CDR1 is ENHRY and CDR2 is SYGVKD in the germline V gene. After removal of 7 bases from V and 3 bases from J, the junction contained 8 bases not matched to a gene. The CDR3 contains 15 residues. CDR3 DNA: TGTGCCATCAATACTGGGACAGGGGTTGACTATGGCTACACCTTC. Amino acids: CAINTGTGVDYGYTF.

This chain uses TRBV29-1 with TRBJ2-3; 9 positions agree with TRBD2. Per the germline V gene, CDR1 is SQVTM and CDR2 is ANQGSEA. This CDR3 is 15 amino acids long. Germline trimming cut 1 base from V and 4 bases from J; bases unmatched to any gene: 6. CDR3 in amino acids: CSVEASGVGADTQYF. In DNA form, the CDR3 reads TGCAGCGTTGAAGCTAGCGGGGTGGGGGCAGATACGCAGTATTTT.

This sequence joins TRBV28 and TRBJ2-7; 14 positions match TRBD2. After removal of 8 bases from V and 5 bases from J, the junction contained 2 bases not matched to a gene. The CDR3 is made up of 13 amino acids. The germline V gene encodes CDR1 MDHEN and CDR2 SYDVKM. The CDR3 loop is CASGTSGSHEQYF. The CDR3 nucleotides are TGTGCCAGCGGGACTAGCGGGAGCCACGAGCAGTACTTC.

The sample holds one count of this clone. V gene TRBV5-1 combines with J gene TRBJ2-5, with D tentatively TRBD2 (5 bases). The CDR3 contains 16 residues. Germline-derived CDR1 and CDR2 are SGHRS and YFSETQ. V gave up 0 bases and J gave up 1 base, with 13 bases separating them. This chain's CDR3 is CASSLEGGFSQETQYF. CDR3 nucleotide sequence: TGCGCCAGCAGCTTGGAAGGAGGCTTTTCCCAAGAGACCCAGTACTTC.

V gene TRBV4-3 combines with J gene TRBJ1-2; D gene unclear. The CDR3 extends over 16 amino acids. Trimming stripped 0 bases from V and 2 bases from J, with 13 bases between. CDR1 LGHNA and CDR2 YSLEER come from the germline V gene. The chain's CDR3 is CASSQDVGSPNYGYTF. The CDR3 DNA follows: TGCGCCAGCAGCCAAGATGTGGGCAGCCCAAACTATGGCTACACCTTC.

CDR3 amino acids: CASSPRGSYEQYF. The CDR3, as DNA: TGTGCCAGCAGCCCCCGGGGCTCCTACGAGCAGTACTTC. The V and J genes are TRBV7-8 and TRBJ2-7; D is perhaps TRBD2 (5 bases). V was shortened by 5 bases and J by 0 bases, with 8 bases between the two germline ends. This CDR3 comprises 13 residues. The germline V gene has CDR1 SGHVS and CDR2 FQNEAQ.

This chain links TRBV6-4 with TRBJ1-1, with TRBD1 matching 7 bases. The germline gives CDR1 MRHNA, CDR2 SNTAGT. The CDR3 consists of 14 residues. The trim removed 7 bases at V and 4 bases at J, leaving 9 bases unmatched. The CDR3 bases are TGTGCCAGCACGCAAGACAGGGAAAGCACTGAAGCTTTCTTT. This gives the protein CASTQDRESTEAFF.

This clone was detected only once. The chain joins TRBV24-1 to TRBJ2-5; 11 bases align to TRBD2. V trimming: 6 bases; J trimming: 2 bases; junction bases outside the gene matches: 4. Germline CDR1 reads KGHDR; CDR2 reads SFDVKD. The CDR3 runs 15 residues. Here the CDR3 reads CATSTSGGPQETQYF. For the CDR3, the DNA is TGTGCCACCAGTACTAGCGGGGGCCCACAAGAGACCCAGTACTTC.

The V gene is TRBV10-3, the J gene TRBJ2-7; D is unresolved. Germline CDR1 reads ENHRY; CDR2 reads SYGVKD. The ends were cut back, 5 bases at V and 4 bases at J, with 9 bases in the middle. CDR3 size: 12 residues. CDR3 nucleotide sequence: TGTGCCATCAGTCCTAGTAGGTACGAGCAGTACTTC. Its protein product is CAISPSRYEQYF.

This clone showed up just once. The CDR3, as DNA: TGCGCCAGCAGCCAGGGTGGGACAGGGGCGCACATTCAGTACTTC. Protein product: CASSQGGTGAHIQYF. The V call is TRBV5-1, the J call TRBJ2-4, with 10 bases matching TRBD1. The CDR3 contains 15 residues. CDR1 is SGHRS, CDR2 YFSETQ, per germline. V dropped 4 bases and J dropped 8; count of bases not matched to a gene: 9. Full variable domain (remainder filled in from reference TRBV5-1 and TRBJ2-4): KAGVTQTPRYLIKTRGQQVTLSCSPISGHRSVSWYQQTPGQGLQFLFEYFSETQRNKGNFPGRFSGRQFSNSRSEMNVSTLELGDSALYLCASSQGGTGAHIQYFGAGTRLSVL.

The chain carries TRBV5-4 and TRBJ1-1; 9 bases are shared with TRBD1. Unmatched junction bases numbered 6, after V lost 7 bases and J lost 5 bases. CDR1 SGHNT and CDR2 YYREEE come from the germline V gene (reference sequence). The CDR3 spans 13 residues. The CDR3 spells CASGGQGRTEAFF. Here the CDR3 DNA reads TGTGCCAGCGGGGGACAGGGACGGACTGAAGCTTTCTTT.

The V gene is TRBV3-1 (or the pseudogene TRBV3-2), the J gene TRBJ2-1; TRBD2 aligns across 10 bases. The CDR3 has 15 amino acids. Germline-derived CDR1 and CDR2 are LGHDT and YNNKEL (reference sequence). V gave up 5 bases and J gave up 8 bases; unmatched junction bases: 9. CDR3 residues: CASSSHSGRNYEQFF. CDR3 sequence (DNA): TGTGCCAGCAGCTCCCATAGCGGGAGGAACTATGAGCAGTTCTTC.

V is TRBV13 and J is TRBJ2-3; 7 nucleotides line up with TRBD1. CDR1 and CDR2 from the germline V gene are PRHDT and FYEKMQ (reference sequence). This CDR3 comprises 12 residues. J gave up 10 bases and V 5 bases, and 6 bases lay outside the gene matches. In DNA form, the CDR3 reads TGTGCCAGCAGCCCCGACAGGGCTCCGCAGTATTTT. Its translation: CASSPDRAPQYF.

The V gene is TRBV7-3, the J gene TRBJ2-1; TRBD2 agrees at 12 bases. This CDR3 comprises 16 residues. CDR1 SGHTA and CDR2 FQGTGA come from the germline V gene. The V gene end was trimmed by 4 bases and the J gene end by 3 bases; junction bases not matched to a gene: 4. CDR3 coding DNA: TGTGCCAGCAGCTGGGGACTAGCGGGTAGCTACAATGAGCAGTTCTTC. It specifies CASSWGLAGSYNEQFF.

This clone occurred a few times. The V and J genes are TRBV7-3 and TRBJ2-3; no reliable D call. The CDR3 runs 11 residues. Per the germline V gene, CDR1 is SGHTA and CDR2 is FQGTGA. Trimming removed 2 bases from V and 7 bases from J, with 4 bases in between. As DNA, the CDR3 is TGTGCCAGCAGCTTAGACAATACGCAGTATTTT. Residues: CASSLDNTQYF. The full variable domain, with the rest looked up from reference TRBV7-3 and TRBJ2-3, is GAGVSQTPSNKVTEKGKYVELRCDPISGHTALYWYRQSLGQGPEFLIYFQGTGAADDSGLPNDRFFAVRPEGSVSTLKIQRTERGDSAVYLCASSLDNTQYFGPGTRLTVL.

The V call is TRBV30, the J call TRBJ2-4; D gene unclear. The length of the CDR3 is 15 residues. V lost 1 base and J lost 0, with 10 bases in between. Germline lookup yields CDR1 GTSNPN and CDR2 SVGIG (reference sequence). The CDR3 protein is CAWSGTLLAKNIQYF. The CDR3 coding sequence is TGTGCCTGGAGTGGCACCCTATTAGCCAAAAACATTCAGTACTTC.

The chain carries TRBV3-1 (or the pseudogene TRBV3-2) and TRBJ2-3; 7 bases agree with TRBD2. V lost 3 bases to trimming and J lost 3 bases; unmatched junction nucleotides: 15. Per the germline V gene, CDR1 is LGHDT and CDR2 is YNNKEL (reference sequence). This CDR3 spans 18 amino acids. As DNA, the CDR3 is TGTGCCAGCAGCCAGGCGATGTTTCGGGGAGGGAGGACAGATACGCAGTATTTT. Translated: CASSQAMFRGGRTDTQYF.

The chain is built from TRBV19 and TRBJ1-5; the D gene is possibly TRBD1 (5 bases). The CDR3 sequence is 14 residues long. Germline-derived CDR1 and CDR2 are LNHDA and SQIVND (reference sequence). V was shortened by 5 bases and J by 4 bases, with 12 bases between the two germline ends. CDR3 in amino acids: CASSGGLPNQPQHF. CDR3 sequence (DNA): TGTGCCAGTAGTGGGGGACTCCCGAATCAGCCCCAGCATTTT.

The chain employs TRBV6-1 and TRBJ1-2; 9 bases map to TRBD1. The germline V gene has CDR1 MNHNS and CDR2 SASEGT. The CDR3 length is 14 residues. The trim removed 3 bases at V and 6 bases at J, leaving 5 bases unmatched. CDR3 residues: CASSDPGTGNGYTF. The CDR3 DNA is TGTGCCAGCAGTGACCCTGGGACAGGGAATGGCTACACCTTC.

The chain carries TRBV27 and TRBJ2-7; weak D call: TRBD1 (5 bases). CDR1 and CDR2 from the germline V gene are MNHEY and SMNVEV (reference sequence). Deletions cut 8 bases from V and 7 bases from J, with 15 bases between. The CDR3 runs to 12 residues. The CDR3 region has the DNA TGTGCCAGCTCAGGGCCCTCTGGGGAGCAGTACTTC. Its translation is CASSGPSGEQYF.

The chain couples TRBV2 to TRBJ1-4; D ambiguous. V was trimmed by 6 bases and J by 7 bases, leaving 9 bases between them. This CDR3 contains 12 residues. Germline V gene lookup returns CDR1 SNHLY and CDR2 FYNNEI. CDR3 protein: CASRRVGEKLFF. The CDR3 DNA is TGTGCCAGCAGGAGGGTCGGTGAAAAACTGTTTTTT.